Below, one T cell receptor (beta chain) is given with its context. The ends lost 6 bases at V and 5 bases at J; junction bases unmatched: 15. The CDR3 extends over 17 amino acids. These data are taken from a study of T-cell reconstitution after alpha-beta-depleted transplantation in children. Using unique molecular identifiers, the investigators prepared the TCRbeta library. MiXCR was run by TCRdb on the PCR reads, yielding one entry per CDR3 protein. The repertoire includes about a million distinct CDR3 sequences, roughly 31% of them detected once, and roughly 31% sits in the top ten. The rearrangement joins TRBV12-3 or TRBV12-4 to TRBJ2-1, with 8 bases that match TRBD2. The source is a boy younger than two who had a stem cell transplant for SCID, so the T cells may come from the graft donor. Sequencing was performed on PBMCs, mostly from graft donor cells, taken 360 days after TCRalphabeta/CD19-depleted stem cell transplant. CDR3 protein: CASRSGVGGGSDNEQFF. The CDR3 DNA reads as TGTGCCAGCAGGTCCGGGGTTGGCGGGGGGTCAGACAATGAGCAGTTCTTC.